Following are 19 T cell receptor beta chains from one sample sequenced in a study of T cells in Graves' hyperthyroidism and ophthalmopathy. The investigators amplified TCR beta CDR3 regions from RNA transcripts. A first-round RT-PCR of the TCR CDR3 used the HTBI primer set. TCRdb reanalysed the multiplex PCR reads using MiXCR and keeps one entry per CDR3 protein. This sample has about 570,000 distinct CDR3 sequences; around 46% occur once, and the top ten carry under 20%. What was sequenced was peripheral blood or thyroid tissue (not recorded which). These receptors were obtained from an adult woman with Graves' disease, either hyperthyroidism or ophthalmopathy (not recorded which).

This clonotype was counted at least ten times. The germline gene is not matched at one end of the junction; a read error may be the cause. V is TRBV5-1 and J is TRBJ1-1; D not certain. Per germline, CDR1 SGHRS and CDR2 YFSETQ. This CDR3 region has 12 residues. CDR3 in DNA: TGTGCCAGCAGTTTCGCGGGCACTGAAGCTTTCTTT. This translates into CASSFAGTEAFF.

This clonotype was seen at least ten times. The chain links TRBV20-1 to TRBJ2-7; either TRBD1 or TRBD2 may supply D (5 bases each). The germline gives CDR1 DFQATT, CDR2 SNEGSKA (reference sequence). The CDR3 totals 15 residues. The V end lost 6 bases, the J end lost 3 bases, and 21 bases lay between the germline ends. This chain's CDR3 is CSAKQRGAGFYEQYF. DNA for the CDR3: TGCAGTGCCAAGCAGAGGGGCGCAGGGTTCTACGAGCAGTACTTC.

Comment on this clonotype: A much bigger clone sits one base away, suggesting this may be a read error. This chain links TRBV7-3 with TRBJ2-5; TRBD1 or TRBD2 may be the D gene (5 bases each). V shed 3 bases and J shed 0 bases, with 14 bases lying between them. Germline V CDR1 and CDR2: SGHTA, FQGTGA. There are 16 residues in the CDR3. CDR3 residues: CASSLEAKGYQETQYF. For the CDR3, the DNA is TGTGCCAGCAGCTTGGAGGCTAAGGGGTACCAAGAGACCCAGTACTTC.

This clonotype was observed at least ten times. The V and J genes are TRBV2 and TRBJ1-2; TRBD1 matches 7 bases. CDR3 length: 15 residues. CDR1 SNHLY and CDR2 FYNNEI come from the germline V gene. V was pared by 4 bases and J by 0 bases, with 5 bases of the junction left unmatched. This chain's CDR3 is CASSAGTEANYGYTF. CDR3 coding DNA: TGTGCCAGCAGTGCAGGGACAGAGGCTAACTATGGCTACACCTTC. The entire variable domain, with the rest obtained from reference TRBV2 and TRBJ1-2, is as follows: EPEVTQTPSHQVTQMGQEVILRCVPISNHLYFYWYRQILGQKVEFLVSFYNNEISEKSEIFDDQFSVERPDGSNFTLKIRSTKLEDSAMYFCASSAGTEANYGYTFGSGTRLTVV.

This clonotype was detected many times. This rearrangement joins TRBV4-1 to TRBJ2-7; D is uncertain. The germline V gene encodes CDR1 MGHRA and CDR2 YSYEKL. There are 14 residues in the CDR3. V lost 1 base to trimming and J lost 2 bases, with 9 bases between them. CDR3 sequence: CASSQAASTYEQYF. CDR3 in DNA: TGCGCCAGCAGCCAAGCTGCCTCTACCTACGAGCAGTACTTC.

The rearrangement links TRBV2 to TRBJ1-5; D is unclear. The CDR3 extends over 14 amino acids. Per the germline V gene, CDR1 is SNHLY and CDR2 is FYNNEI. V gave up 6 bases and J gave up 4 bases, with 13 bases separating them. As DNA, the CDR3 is TGTGCCAGCAGGGCCGGGCGTAGAAATCAGCCCCAGCATTTT. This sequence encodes CASRAGRRNQPQHF.

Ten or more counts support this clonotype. The CDR3, as DNA: TGTGCCAGCAGTCAGCCTGGGGCCAACGTCCTGACTTTC. It is translated as CASSQPGANVLTF. The chain joins TRBV7-3 to TRBJ2-6; D remains ambiguous. With 6 bases removed from V and 2 bases from J, the gap between germline ends came to 5 bases. Germline V gene sequence: CDR1 SGHTA, CDR2 FQGTGA. The CDR3 runs 13 residues.

In nucleotides, the CDR3 is TGTGCCTGGACCGAGGACAGGGGCGGACAGCCCCAGCATTTT. Its protein is CAWTEDRGGQPQHF. The chain carries TRBV30 and TRBJ1-5; 9 bases map to TRBD1. V dropped 4 bases and J dropped 7; count of bases not matched to a gene: 8. Germline loops: CDR1 GTSNPN, CDR2 SVGIG (reference sequence). CDR3 length: 14 amino acids.

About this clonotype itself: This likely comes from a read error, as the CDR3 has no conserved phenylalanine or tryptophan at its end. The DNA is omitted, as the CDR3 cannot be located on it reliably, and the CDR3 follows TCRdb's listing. The CDR3 sequence: CSARDRGINT. The V call is TRBV20-1, the J call TRBJ1-3; TRBD1 is the table's D call, not checked against the DNA. Germline V gene lookup returns CDR1 DFQATT and CDR2 SNEGSKA (reference sequence). With termini counted, the CDR3 has 10 amino acids.

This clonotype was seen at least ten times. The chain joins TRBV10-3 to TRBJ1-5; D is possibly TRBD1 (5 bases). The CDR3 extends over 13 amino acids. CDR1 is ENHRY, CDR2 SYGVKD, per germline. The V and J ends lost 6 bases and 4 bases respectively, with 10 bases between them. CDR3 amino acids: CAISPDSNQPQHF. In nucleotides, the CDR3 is TGTGCCATCAGCCCCGACAGTAATCAGCCCCAGCATTTT.

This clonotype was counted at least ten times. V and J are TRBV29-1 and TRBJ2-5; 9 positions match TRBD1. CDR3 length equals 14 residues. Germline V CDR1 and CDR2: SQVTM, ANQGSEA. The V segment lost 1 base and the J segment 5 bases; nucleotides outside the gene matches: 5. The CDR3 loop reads CSVEGGTGFETQYF. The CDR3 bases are TGCAGCGTTGAAGGTGGGACAGGGTTCGAGACCCAGTACTTC.

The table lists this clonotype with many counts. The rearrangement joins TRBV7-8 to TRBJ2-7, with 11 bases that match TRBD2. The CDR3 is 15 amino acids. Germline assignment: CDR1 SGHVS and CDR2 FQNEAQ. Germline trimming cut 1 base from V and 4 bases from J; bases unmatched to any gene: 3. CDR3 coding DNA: TGTGCCAGCAGCTTAGTGCCTAGCGGGAGGTACGAGCAGTACTTC. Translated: CASSLVPSGRYEQYF. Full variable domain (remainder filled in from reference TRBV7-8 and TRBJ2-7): GAGVSQSPRYKVAKRGQDVALRCDPISGHVSLFWYQQALGQGPEFLTYFQNEAQLDKSGLPSDRFFAERPEGSVSTLKIQRTQQEDSAVYLCASSLVPSGRYEQYFGPGTRLTVT.

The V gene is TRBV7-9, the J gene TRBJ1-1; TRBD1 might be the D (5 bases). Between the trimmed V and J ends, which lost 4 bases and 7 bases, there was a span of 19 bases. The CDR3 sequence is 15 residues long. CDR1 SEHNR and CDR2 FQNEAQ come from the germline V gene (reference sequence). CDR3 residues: CASSSTAPGGGEAFF. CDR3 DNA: TGTGCCAGCAGCTCAACCGCCCCCGGGGGGGGTGAAGCTTTCTTT.

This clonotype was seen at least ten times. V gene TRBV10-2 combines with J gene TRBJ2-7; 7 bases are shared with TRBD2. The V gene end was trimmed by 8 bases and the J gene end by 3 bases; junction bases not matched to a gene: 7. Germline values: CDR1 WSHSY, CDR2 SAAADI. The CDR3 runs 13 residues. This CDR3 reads CASGEAGVYEQYF. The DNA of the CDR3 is TGCGCCAGCGGAGAGGCGGGAGTCTACGAGCAGTACTTC.

The CDR3 loop reads CAVGQGGNEQYF. CDR3 in DNA: TGTGCAGTGGGACAGGGGGGTAACGAGCAGTACTTC. This rearrangement joins TRBV28 to TRBJ2-7, with 11 bases lining up with TRBD1. The CDR3 sequence is 12 residues long. CDR1 is MDHEN and CDR2 is SYDVKM in the germline V gene.

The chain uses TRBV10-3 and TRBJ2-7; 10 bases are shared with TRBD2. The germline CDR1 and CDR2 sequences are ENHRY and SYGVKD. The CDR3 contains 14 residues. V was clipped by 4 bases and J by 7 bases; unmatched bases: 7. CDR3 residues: CAISVSGRVWEQYF. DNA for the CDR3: TGTGCCATCAGTGTCAGCGGGAGGGTATGGGAGCAGTACTTC.

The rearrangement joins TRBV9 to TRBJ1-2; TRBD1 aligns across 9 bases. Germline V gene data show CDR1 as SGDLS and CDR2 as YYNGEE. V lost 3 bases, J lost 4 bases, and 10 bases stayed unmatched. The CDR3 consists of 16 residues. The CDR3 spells CASSAGTGQRGYGYTF. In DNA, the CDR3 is TGTGCCAGCAGCGCCGGGACAGGGCAACGAGGCTATGGCTACACCTTC.

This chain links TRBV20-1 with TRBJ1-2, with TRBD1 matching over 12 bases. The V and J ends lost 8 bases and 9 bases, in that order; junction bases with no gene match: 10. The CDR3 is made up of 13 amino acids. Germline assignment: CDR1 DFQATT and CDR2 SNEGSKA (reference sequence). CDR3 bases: TGCAGTTCGAAGGGGGGACAGGGGGCCAGCTACACCTTC. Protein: CSSKGGQGASYTF.

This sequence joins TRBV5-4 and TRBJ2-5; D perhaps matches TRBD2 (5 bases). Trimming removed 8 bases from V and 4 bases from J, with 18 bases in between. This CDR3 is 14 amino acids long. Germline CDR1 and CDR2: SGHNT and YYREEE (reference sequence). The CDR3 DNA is TGTGCCAGTAGTACGGGCCGTGGGAGAGAGACCCAGTACTTC. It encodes CASSTGRGRETQYF.